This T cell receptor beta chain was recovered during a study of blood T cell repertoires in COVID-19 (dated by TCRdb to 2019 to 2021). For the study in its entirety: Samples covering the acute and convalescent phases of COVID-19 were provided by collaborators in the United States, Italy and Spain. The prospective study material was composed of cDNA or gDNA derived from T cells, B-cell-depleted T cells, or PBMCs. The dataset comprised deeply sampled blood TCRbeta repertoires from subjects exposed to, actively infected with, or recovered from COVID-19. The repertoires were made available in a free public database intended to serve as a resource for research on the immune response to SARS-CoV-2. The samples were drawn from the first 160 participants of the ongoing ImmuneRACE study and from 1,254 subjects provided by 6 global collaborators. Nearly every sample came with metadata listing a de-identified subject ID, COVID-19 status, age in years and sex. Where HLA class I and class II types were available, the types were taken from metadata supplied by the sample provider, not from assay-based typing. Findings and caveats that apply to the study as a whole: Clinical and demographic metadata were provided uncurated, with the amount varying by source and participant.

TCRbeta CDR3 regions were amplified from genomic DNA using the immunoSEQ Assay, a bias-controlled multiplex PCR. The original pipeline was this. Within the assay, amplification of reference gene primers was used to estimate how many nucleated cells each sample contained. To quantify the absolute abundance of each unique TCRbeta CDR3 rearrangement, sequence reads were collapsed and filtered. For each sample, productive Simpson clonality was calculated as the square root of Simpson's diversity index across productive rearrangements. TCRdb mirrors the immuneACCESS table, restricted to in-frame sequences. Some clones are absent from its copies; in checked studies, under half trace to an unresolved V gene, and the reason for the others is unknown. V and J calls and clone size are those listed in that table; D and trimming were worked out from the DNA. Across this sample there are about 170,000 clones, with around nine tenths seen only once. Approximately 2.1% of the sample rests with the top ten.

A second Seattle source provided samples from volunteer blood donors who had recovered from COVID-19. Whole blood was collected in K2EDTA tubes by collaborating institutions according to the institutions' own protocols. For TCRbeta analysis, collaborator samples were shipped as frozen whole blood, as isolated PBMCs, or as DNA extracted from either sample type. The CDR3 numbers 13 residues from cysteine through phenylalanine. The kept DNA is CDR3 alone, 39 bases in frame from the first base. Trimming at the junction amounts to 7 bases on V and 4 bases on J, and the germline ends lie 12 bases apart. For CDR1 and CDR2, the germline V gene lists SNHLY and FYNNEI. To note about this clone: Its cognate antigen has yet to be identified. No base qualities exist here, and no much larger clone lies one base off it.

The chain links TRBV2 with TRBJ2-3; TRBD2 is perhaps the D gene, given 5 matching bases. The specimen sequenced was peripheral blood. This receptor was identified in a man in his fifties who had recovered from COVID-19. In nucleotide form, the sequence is TGTGCCAGCACCAAATCGGAGGCAGATACGCAGTATTTT. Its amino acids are CASTKSEADTQYF.